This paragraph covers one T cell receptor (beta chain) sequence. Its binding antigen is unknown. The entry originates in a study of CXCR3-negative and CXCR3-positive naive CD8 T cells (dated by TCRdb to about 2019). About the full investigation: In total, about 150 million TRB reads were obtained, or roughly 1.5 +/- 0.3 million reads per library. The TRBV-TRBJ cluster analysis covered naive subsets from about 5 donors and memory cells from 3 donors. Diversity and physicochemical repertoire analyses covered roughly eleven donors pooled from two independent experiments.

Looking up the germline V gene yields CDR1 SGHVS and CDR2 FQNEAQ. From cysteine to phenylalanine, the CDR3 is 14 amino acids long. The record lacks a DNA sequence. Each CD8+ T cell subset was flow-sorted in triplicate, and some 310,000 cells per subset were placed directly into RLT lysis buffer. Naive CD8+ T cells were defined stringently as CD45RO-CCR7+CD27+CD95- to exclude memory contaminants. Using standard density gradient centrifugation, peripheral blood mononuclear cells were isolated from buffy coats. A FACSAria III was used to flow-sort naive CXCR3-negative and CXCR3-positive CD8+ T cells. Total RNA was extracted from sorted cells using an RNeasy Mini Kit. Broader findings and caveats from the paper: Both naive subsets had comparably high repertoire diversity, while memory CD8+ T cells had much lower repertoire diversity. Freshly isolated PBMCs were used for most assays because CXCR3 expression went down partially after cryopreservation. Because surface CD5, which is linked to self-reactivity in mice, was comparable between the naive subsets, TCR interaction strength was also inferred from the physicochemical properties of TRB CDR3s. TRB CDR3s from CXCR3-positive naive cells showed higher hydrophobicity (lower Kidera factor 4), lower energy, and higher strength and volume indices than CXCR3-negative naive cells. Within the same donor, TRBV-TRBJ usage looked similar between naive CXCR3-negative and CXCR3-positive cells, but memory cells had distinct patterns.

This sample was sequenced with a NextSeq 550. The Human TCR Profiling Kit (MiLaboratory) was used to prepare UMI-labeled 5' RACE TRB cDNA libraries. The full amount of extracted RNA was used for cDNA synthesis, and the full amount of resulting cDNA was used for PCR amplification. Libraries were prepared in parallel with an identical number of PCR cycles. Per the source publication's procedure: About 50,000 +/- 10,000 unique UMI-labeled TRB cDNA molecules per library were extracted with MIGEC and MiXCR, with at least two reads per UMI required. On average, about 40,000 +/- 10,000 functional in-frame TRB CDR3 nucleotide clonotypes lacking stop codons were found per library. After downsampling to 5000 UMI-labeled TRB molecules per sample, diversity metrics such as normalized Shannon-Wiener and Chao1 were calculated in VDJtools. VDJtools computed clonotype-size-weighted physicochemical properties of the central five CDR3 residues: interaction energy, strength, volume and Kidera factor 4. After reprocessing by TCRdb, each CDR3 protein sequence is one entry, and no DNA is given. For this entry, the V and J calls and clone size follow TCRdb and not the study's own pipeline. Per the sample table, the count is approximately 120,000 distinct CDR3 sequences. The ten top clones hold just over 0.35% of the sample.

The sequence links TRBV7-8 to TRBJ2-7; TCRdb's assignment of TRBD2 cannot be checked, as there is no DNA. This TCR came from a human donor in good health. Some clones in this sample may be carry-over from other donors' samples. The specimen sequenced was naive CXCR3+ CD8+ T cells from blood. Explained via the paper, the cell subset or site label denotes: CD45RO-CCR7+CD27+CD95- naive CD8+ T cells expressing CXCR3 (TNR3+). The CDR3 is CASSPSGVSYEQYF.